Shown below are 7 T cell receptor beta chains from a single sample sequenced in a study of CD8+ T cells in alopecia areata. RNA, once extracted, was reverse transcribed into cDNA for use as the sequencing template. This table comes from immunoSEQ multiplex PCR, and its TCRdb copy is limited to in-frame clones, with some not included. The sample yields 290,000 or so clones, without any singletons. Pooled cells of cutaneous lymph node origin were sorted on CD4, CD8alpha, NKG2D, NKG2ACE and other markers. The sample taken for sequencing was CD4+ T cells sorted from a lymph node. Receptors originate from a C3H/HeJ mouse with alopecia areata. Strain haplotype at MHC: H2-k.

This clone has only a few counts. Mouse gene names and germline throughout. The read terminates 4 residues before the CDR3 end, so the remaining end is supplied by the germline J gene. The V call is TRBV13-3, the J call TRBJ1-1; TRBD1 is a possible D gene (6 bases). Germline loops: CDR1 NNHDY, CDR2 SYVADS. The CDR3 runs 12 residues. Partial CDR3 DNA: TGTGCCAGCAGGCTCCGGGACAAA. Protein: CASRLRDK. The whole CDR3 region reads CASRLRDKEVFF.

Only a few counts were recorded for this clone. A much larger clone lies a single base off, so this may be a read error. Gene names and germline match the mouse. The read is 4 residues too short to cover the CDR3 end, so that end is filled in from the germline J gene. V gene TRBV19 combines with J gene TRBJ1-1; 8 bases map to TRBD1. The CDR3 length is 13 residues. The germline V gene has CDR1 FNHDT and CDR2 SITEND (reference sequence). V lost 4 bases and J lost 3; bases outside the gene matches: 2. CDR3 region: CASSVTGDTEVFF. The CDR3 bases that were read are TGTGCCAGCAGTGTGACAGGGGACACA.

In its sample, this clone was seen a few times. Mouse names are used for the genes. The CDR3 end lies 3 residues beyond the end of the read and is filled in from the germline J gene. This chain links TRBV5 with TRBJ1-6; possibly TRBD1 for D (6 bases). TRBJ1-6 is assigned to the ORF class and has an uncertain function. The V and J ends lost 0 bases and 7 bases respectively, with 10 bases between them. CDR1 is LGHNA, CDR2 YNLKQL, per germline (reference sequence). CDR3 size: 15 residues. The CDR3 bases that were read are TGTGCCAGCAGCCAAGAACGGGACAAAAATTCGCCC. Protein: CASSQERDKNSP. The CDR3, in full, reads CASSQERDKNSPLYF.

For this clone: The germline and genes are mouse ones. The CDR3 end falls 4 residues outside the read, so it is completed with the germline J gene. The chain combines TRBV31 with TRBJ2-7; 10 bases agree with TRBD2. The CDR3 consists of 14 residues. Germline CDR1 GKSSPN, CDR2 SITVG. Germline trimming cut 4 bases from V and 1 base from J; bases unmatched to any gene: 4. The CDR3 here is CAWTGGAPSYEQYF. CDR3 bases read: TGTGCCTGGACTGGGGGGGCGCCGTCCTAT.

The table lists this clone with a few counts. The gene names here belong to mouse. The read ends 4 residues before the CDR3 terminus; that terminus is restored from the germline J gene. The chain recombines TRBV13-2 with TRBJ2-5; unclear D gene. The CDR3 has 14 residues. V gave up 2 bases and J gave up 0 bases, with 7 bases separating them. Germline V gives CDR1 NNHNN, CDR2 SYGAGS (reference sequence). This CDR3 reads CASGETFNQDTQYF. The sequenced part of the CDR3 DNA is TGTGCCAGCGGTGAGACATTTAACCAAGAC.

This clone was counted only a few times. The listed genes are named as in mouse. Sequencing ends 4 residues short of the CDR3 end; the germline J gene provides the rest. The chain is built from TRBV13-2 and TRBJ2-3; 7 bases line up with TRBD2. CDR3 length: 14 residues. Germline values: CDR1 NNHNN, CDR2 SYGAGS (reference sequence). V shed 0 bases, J shed 4 bases, and the junction held 2 bases outside the gene matches. CDR3 amino acids: CASGDAGGTETLYF. CDR3 DNA (partial): TGTGCCAGCGGTGATGCGGGGGGGACAGAA.

There are a few counts of this clone. Mouse germline and gene names are used. The part of the CDR3 DNA that was read is TGTGCCAGCAGTCCCAACTGGGGGGGCGCCCAT. Translating gives CASSPNWGGAH. The whole CDR3 protein is CASSPNWGGAHEQYF. The genes are TRBV19 and TRBJ2-7, with 11 bases fitting TRBD2. The DNA ends 4 residues before the CDR3 does, and the rest of the CDR3 is filled in from the germline J gene. The length of the CDR3 is 15 residues. Germline V gene lookup returns CDR1 FNHDT and CDR2 SITEND (reference sequence).